The next 26 T cell receptor beta chains were all read from a single sample in a study of early T cells in non-severe SARS-CoV-2 infection. One entry per CDR3 protein, called by TCRdb with MiXCR from the 5' RACE reads. The table records about 61,000 distinct CDR3 sequences, roughly a tenth of them present only once. The sequenced sample consisted of whole blood. The receptors here all came from an adult who was a healthcare worker with PCR-confirmed SARS-CoV-2 infection or an uninfected control (not recorded which).

This clonotype was found many times. V usage is TRBV12-3 or TRBV12-4 and J usage is TRBJ1-6; D call uncertain. This CDR3 is built from 12 residues. V lost 2 bases and J 10 bases, leaving 6 bases between the germline ends. CDR3 region: CASSLPGSPLHF. In DNA, the CDR3 is TGTGCCAGCAGTTTACCGGGATCACCCCTCCACTTT.

V usage is TRBV2 and J usage is TRBJ1-2, with D possibly matching TRBD1 (5 bases). CDR1 is SNHLY and CDR2 is FYNNEI in the germline V gene. The ends were cut back, 8 bases at V and 8 bases at J, with 15 bases in the middle. The CDR3 has 12 residues. CDR3 in DNA: TGTGCCAGCGGAGAGGACAAGGACGGCTACACCTTC. Encoded protein: CASGEDKDGYTF.

J is TRBJ2-3 and V is TRBV11-2; 7 positions agree with TRBD2. V shed 0 bases and J 4 bases; nucleotides not matched to a gene: 16. Germline V lookup: CDR1 SGHAT, CDR2 FQNNGV. The CDR3 totals 19 residues. CDR3 coding DNA: TGTGCCAGCAGCTTAGATATCGAGCGGGGACTAAATCAGCCAGATACGCAGTATTTT. Amino acids: CASSLDIERGLNQPDTQYF. The variable domain in full, completed from reference TRBV11-2 and TRBJ2-3, reads EAGVAQSPRYKIIEKRQSVAFWCNPISGHATLYWYQQILGQGPKLLIQFQNNGVVDDSQLPKDRFSAERLKGVDSTLKIQPAKLEDSAVYLCASSLDIERGLNQPDTQYFGPGTRLTVL.

The chain employs TRBV5-3 and TRBJ2-3; D is unclear. TRBV5-3 has ORF status, its function being uncertain. Trimming left V 4 bases short and J 5 bases short, with 14 bases between. The CDR3 sequence is 14 residues long. CDR3 sequence: CARSPRLRKDTQYF. DNA for the CDR3: TGTGCCAGAAGCCCCCGCTTGAGGAAAGATACGCAGTATTTT.

This clonotype showed up just once. The gene calls are TRBV6-5 and TRBJ1-5; D unresolved. CDR3 size: 15 residues. Germline CDR1 is MNHEY and CDR2 is SVGAGI. V lost 0 bases and J 4 bases, leaving 10 bases between the germline ends. The CDR3 DNA follows: TGTGCCAGCAGTTACTCTCGGGGAGTGAATCAGCCCCAGCATTTT. Its translation is CASSYSRGVNQPQHF.

This sequence joins TRBV12-3 or TRBV12-4 and TRBJ2-1, with TRBD1 matching 10 bases. Trimming took 3 bases from V and 7 from J; bases not matched to a gene: 6. The CDR3 length is 15 residues. CDR3 DNA: TGTGCCAGCAGTTTCTGGGACAGGGGAAGGAATGAGCAGTTCTTC. It encodes CASSFWDRGRNEQFF.

Note on this clonotype: A junction boundary mismatches the germline segment, possibly from a read error. The rearrangement uses TRBV7-6 and TRBJ2-2; the D gene is possibly TRBD1 (6 bases). CDR1 is SGHVS, CDR2 FNYEAQ, per germline. This CDR3 has 16 residues. CDR3 loop: CPSSLATAGVNGELFF. The CDR3 bases are TGTCCCAGCAGCTTAGCTACGGCAGGGGTGAACGGGGAGCTGTTTTTT. The variable domain in full, with the rest retrieved from reference TRBV7-6 and TRBJ2-2, is GAGVSQSPRYKVTKRGQDVALRCDPISGHVSLYWYRQALGQGPEFLTYFNYEAQQDKSGLPNDRFSAERPEGSISTLTIQRTEQRDSAMYRCPSSLATAGVNGELFFGEGSRLTVL.

In this sample, this clonotype turned up many times. V usage is TRBV3-1 and J usage is TRBJ1-2; TRBD1 aligns across 7 bases. Trimming at V came to 8 bases and at J to 1 base, leaving 7 bases not matched to a gene. Germline-derived CDR1 and CDR2 are LGHDT and YNNKEL (reference sequence). CDR3 length: 14 residues. CDR3 sequence (DNA): TGTGCCAGCCAACGCCAGGGGGGTAACTATGGCTACACCTTC. Protein: CASQRQGGNYGYTF.

Comments on this clonotype: The junction shows a germline mismatch at one end, possibly a read error. The chain joins TRBV4-1 to TRBJ1-2, with D uncertain. Germline assignment: CDR1 MGHRA and CDR2 YSYEKL. This CDR3 has 13 amino acids. In DNA form, the CDR3 reads TGCGCCAGCAGGCAAGCCGCTGGGTATGGCTACACCTTC. This translates into CASRQAAGYGYTF.

The chain carries TRBV7-8 and TRBJ2-7; TRBD2 might be the D (6 bases). Germline CDR1 reads SGHVS; CDR2 reads FQNEAQ. V lost 1 base, J lost 5 bases, and 15 bases lay in between. This CDR3 contains 15 residues. CDR3 in DNA: TGTGCCAGCAGCTTAGGAAGGGCTAGGAGGGACGAGCAGTACGTC. Its protein is CASSLGRARRDEQYV.

This chain links TRBV3-1 with TRBJ2-4, with D possibly being TRBD2 (6 bases). Germline V CDR1 and CDR2: LGHDT, YNNKEL (reference sequence). This CDR3 contains 12 residues. Trimming removed 1 base from V and 11 bases from J, with 9 bases in between. Written as DNA, the CDR3 is TGTGCCAGCAGCCAAGTGGGACTGGTTCAGTACTTC. Translating gives CASSQVGLVQYF.

This clonotype was counted many times. The J gene is TRBJ2-1, the V gene TRBV7-8; 10 positions agree with TRBD2. The V segment lost 1 base and the J segment 2 bases; nucleotides outside the gene matches: 14. The germline gives CDR1 SGHVS, CDR2 FQNEAQ. The CDR3 has 20 amino acids. Here the CDR3 DNA reads TGTGCCAGCAGCTTAGTGCAGGGGCTAGCGGGGGATCGCGCCTACAATGAGCAGTTCTTC. Its translation: CASSLVQGLAGDRAYNEQFF.

This clonotype was counted only a few times. This chain joins TRBV11-2 and TRBJ1-1; D is perhaps TRBD1 (5 bases). Germline V lookup: CDR1 SGHAT, CDR2 FQNNGV. The CDR3 consists of 15 residues. V was clipped by 5 bases and J by 1 base, with 14 bases between them. This chain's CDR3 is CASSPRYGQNTEAFF. CDR3 in DNA: TGTGCCAGCAGCCCACGGTATGGACAGAACACTGAAGCTTTCTTT.

The chain is built from TRBV14 and TRBJ2-1; D is possibly TRBD1 or TRBD2 (5 bases each). Germline CDR1 SGHDN, CDR2 FVKESK. Between the trimmed V and J ends, which lost 1 base and 12 bases, there was a span of 19 bases. This CDR3 is built from 15 residues. CDR3 sequence: CASSQVNRDRKGQFF. The DNA of the CDR3 is TGTGCCAGCAGCCAAGTTAACCGGGACCGAAAAGGGCAGTTCTTC.

The sample holds many counts of this clonotype. V gene TRBV20-1 combines with J gene TRBJ2-1; the D gene is possibly TRBD1 (5 bases). Trimming took off 1 base at V and 9 bases at J, with 13 bases between the two ends. The CDR3 loop spans 13 amino acids. Germline V gene sequence: CDR1 DFQATT, CDR2 SNEGSKA (reference sequence). Here the CDR3 reads CSARVYHRPEQFF. The DNA for the CDR3 is TGCAGTGCTAGAGTTTACCACAGGCCTGAGCAGTTCTTC.

This clonotype was seen many times. The chain is built from TRBV7-8 and TRBJ2-4, with D possibly matching TRBD2 (6 bases). Germline V gives CDR1 SGHVS, CDR2 FQNEAQ. The CDR3 is 16 residues long. V lost 0 bases and J 0 bases, leaving 9 bases between the germline ends. CDR3 sequence reads: CASSLARGAAKNIQYF. The CDR3 DNA follows: TGTGCCAGCAGCTTAGCGCGGGGAGCAGCCAAAAACATTCAGTACTTC.

The chain has TRBV7-8 and TRBJ1-6, with D uncertain. The germline CDR1 and CDR2 sequences are SGHVS and FQNEAQ. The CDR3 loop spans 17 amino acids. V was cut by 4 bases and J by 3 bases, with 16 bases left in between. The CDR3 spells CASSSPGILGYNSPLHF. Written as DNA, the CDR3 is TGTGCCAGCAGCTCCCCGGGGATTTTGGGCTATAATTCACCCCTCCACTTT.

The chain has TRBV5-4 and TRBJ1-1; D is uncertain. The CDR3 has 13 amino acids. Germline V gene sequence: CDR1 SGHNT, CDR2 YYREEE (reference sequence). Trimming cost V 0 bases and J 3 bases, with 6 bases left between them. The chain's CDR3 is CASSLGADTEAFF. CDR3 coding DNA: TGTGCCAGCAGCTTGGGAGCGGACACTGAAGCTTTCTTT.

Comments on this clonotype: One end of the junction does not line up with germline, which may come from a read error. The chain employs TRBV4-2 and TRBJ2-5; TRBD2 matches at 12 bases. Germline V gene sequence: CDR1 LGHNA, CDR2 YNFKEQ. This CDR3 comprises 17 residues. The CDR3 DNA reads as TGTGCCAGCAGCCAAGATCCATGGACTAGCGGGGCAGAGACTCAGTACTTC. It yields the protein CASSQDPWTSGAETQYF.

This clonotype was observed a handful of times. V is TRBV6-5 and J is TRBJ2-2, with D perhaps matching TRBD1 or TRBD2 (5 bases each). Germline CDR1 reads MNHEY; CDR2 reads SVGAGI. The germline V and J ends were trimmed by 6 bases and 1 base, with 12 bases remaining between them. The CDR3 totals 15 residues. Here the CDR3 reads CASSSGRGNTGELFF. DNA for the CDR3: TGTGCCAGCAGCTCGGGACGGGGGAACACCGGGGAGCTGTTTTTT.

The V and J genes are TRBV18 and TRBJ2-6; D remains ambiguous. CDR1 is KGHSH and CDR2 is LQKENI in the germline V gene. The CDR3 loop spans 16 amino acids. Trimming cost V 2 bases and J 1 base, with 9 bases left between them. The CDR3 nucleotides are TGTGCCAGCTCACCATCCCCCAGATCTGGGGCCAACGTCCTGACTTTC. It yields the protein CASSPSPRSGANVLTF.

This clonotype was found many times. The chain employs TRBV7-2 and TRBJ2-3; a weak D match, TRBD2 (5 bases). V lost 8 bases to trimming and J lost 3 bases, with 9 bases between them. In germline, CDR1 is SGHTA, CDR2 FQGNSA. There are 12 residues in the CDR3. The CDR3 is CASLRLTDTQYF. CDR3 nucleotides: TGTGCCAGCCTAAGACTAACAGATACGCAGTATTTT.

This chain links TRBV6-6 with TRBJ1-5; D is uncertain. V lost 2 bases and J lost 2, with 13 bases in between. The CDR3 is made up of 16 amino acids. CDR1 is MNHNY and CDR2 is SVGAGI in the germline V gene (reference sequence). CDR3 DNA sequence: TGTGCCAGCAGTTACATTGCAGCCATCGGCAATCAGCCCCAGCATTTT. Translation gives CASSYIAAIGNQPQHF.

This clonotype was observed at least ten times. V is TRBV6-1 and J is TRBJ1-1, with D unresolved. V lost 7 bases, J lost 7 bases, and 19 bases lay in between. This CDR3 has 14 amino acids. From germline, CDR1 is MNHNS and CDR2 SASEGT. CDR3 residues: CASIRPQGSREAFF. In DNA, the CDR3 is TGTGCCAGCATTCGACCCCAAGGATCCCGTGAAGCTTTCTTT.

V gene TRBV12-3 or TRBV12-4 combines with J gene TRBJ2-3, with 7 bases aligning to TRBD2. V lost 5 bases to trimming and J lost 0 bases; unmatched junction nucleotides: 5. The CDR3 totals 15 residues. CDR3 sequence (DNA): TGTGCCAGCAGTGTGGCGGGGGAGAGCACAGATACGCAGTATTTT. Protein: CASSVAGESTDTQYF.

The sample holds many counts of this clonotype. This chain uses TRBV6-1 with TRBJ2-7; 9 bases agree with TRBD1. Germline V gene lookup returns CDR1 MNHNS and CDR2 SASEGT. The junction had 7 bases not matched to a gene; V was cut back by 6 bases and J by 4 bases. The CDR3 runs 14 residues. In nucleotides, the CDR3 is TGTGCCAGCAGGACCGACAGGGGGGGATACGAGCAGTACGTC. Translation: CASRTDRGGYEQYV.